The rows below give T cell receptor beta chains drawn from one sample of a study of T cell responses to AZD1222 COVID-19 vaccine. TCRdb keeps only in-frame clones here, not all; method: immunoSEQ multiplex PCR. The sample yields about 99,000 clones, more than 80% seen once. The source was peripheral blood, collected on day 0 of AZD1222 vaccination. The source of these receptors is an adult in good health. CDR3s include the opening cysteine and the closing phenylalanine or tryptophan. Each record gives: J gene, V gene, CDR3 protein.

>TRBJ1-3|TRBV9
CASSVDSGSGNTIYF
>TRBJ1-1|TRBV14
CASSQVPNTEAFF
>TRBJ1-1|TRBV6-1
CASSEARGTTEAFF
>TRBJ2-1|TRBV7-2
CASSKGLAGSFAEQFF
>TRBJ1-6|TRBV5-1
CASSLQDRGISPLHF
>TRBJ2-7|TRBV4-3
CASSHTTGNYEQYF
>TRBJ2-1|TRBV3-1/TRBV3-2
CASSQRLRGNEQFF
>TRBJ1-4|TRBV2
CASRPDRGNEKLFF
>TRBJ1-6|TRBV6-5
CASRTGEYSPLHF
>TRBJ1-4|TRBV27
CASSLRGLGEKLFF
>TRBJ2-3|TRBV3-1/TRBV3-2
CASSQGGFTDTQYF
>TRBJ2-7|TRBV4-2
CASSQERPTEQYF
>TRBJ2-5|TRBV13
CASSFGLAGVRETQYF
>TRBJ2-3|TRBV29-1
CSADPTSGTPDTQYF
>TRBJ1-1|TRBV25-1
CASICETIEAFF
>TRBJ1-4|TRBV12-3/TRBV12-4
CASRTGINEKLFF
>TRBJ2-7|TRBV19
CASSPSLRIITYEQYF
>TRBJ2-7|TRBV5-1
CASSTGLRSSYEQYF
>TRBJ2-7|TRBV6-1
CASSLGTGYEQYF
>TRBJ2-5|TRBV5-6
CASSFRGSPYF
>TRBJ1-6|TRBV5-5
CASSRDFYNSPLHF
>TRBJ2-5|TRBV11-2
CASSLEYQETQYF
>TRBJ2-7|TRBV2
CASIEALYEQYF
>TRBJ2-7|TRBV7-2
CASSLAVRLEQYF
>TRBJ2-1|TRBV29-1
CSVTRGNEQFF
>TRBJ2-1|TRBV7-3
CASSPGLAGAHEQFF
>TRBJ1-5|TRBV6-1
CASSEEGGEAYQPQHF
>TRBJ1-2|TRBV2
CASISRGPGYTF
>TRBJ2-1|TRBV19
CASRSAGLAGGSYNEQFF